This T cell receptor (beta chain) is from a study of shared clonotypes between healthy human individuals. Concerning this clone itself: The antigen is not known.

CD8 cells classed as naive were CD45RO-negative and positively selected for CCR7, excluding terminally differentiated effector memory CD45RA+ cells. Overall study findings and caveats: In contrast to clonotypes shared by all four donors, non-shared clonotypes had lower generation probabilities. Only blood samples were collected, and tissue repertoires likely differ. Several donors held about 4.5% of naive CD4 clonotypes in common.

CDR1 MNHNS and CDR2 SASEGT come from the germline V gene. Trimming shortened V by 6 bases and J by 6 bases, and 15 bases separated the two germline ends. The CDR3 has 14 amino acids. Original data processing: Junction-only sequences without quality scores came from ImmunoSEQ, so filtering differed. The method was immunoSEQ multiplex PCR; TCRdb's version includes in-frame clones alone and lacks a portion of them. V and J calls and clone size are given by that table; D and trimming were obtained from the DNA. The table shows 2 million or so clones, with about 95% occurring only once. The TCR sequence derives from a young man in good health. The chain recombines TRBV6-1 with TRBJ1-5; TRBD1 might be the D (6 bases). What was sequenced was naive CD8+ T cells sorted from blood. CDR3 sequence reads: CASRPTGIAQPQHF. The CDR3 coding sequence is TGTGCCAGCAGACCTACAGGGATCGCTCAGCCCCAGCATTTT.